The rows below give T cell receptor beta chains drawn from one sample of a study of shared clonotypes between healthy human individuals. TCRdb keeps only in-frame clones here, not all; method: immunoSEQ multiplex PCR. The sample contains about 1,900,000 clones, about 95% of which appear only once. Sample: naive CD8+ T cells sorted from blood. The receptors here all came from a man between 18 and 35 years old in good health. The CDR3 runs from the conserved cysteine through the conserved F or W. Each record gives: V gene, D gene, clone size, J gene, CDR3 protein, CDR3 DNA. The D gene is left open where the match is weak. Rows may omit the clone size; those that give it use once, few, many or a size class.

TRBV6-1,TRBD1,NA,TRBJ1-5,CASSEDRVGNQPQHF,TGTGCCAGCAGTGAGGACAGGGTCGGAAATCAGCCCCAGCATTTT
TRBV5-1,TRBD2,NA,TRBJ2-7,CASSSPTGIAGGWNEQYF,TGCGCCAGCAGCTCCCCTACCGGGATAGCGGGGGGGTGGAACGAGCAGTACTTC
TRBV19,NA,NA,TRBJ1-1,CASSIGAAYHSPNTEAFF,TGTGCCAGTAGTATAGGCGCGGCCTATCACTCACCGAACACTGAAGCTTTCTTT
TRBV21-1,NA,NA,TRBJ1-2,CASSKLGFKSTLKNYGYTF,TGTGCCAGCAGCAAATTAGGGTTCAAATCGACCCTTAAGAACTATGGCTACACCTTC
TRBV9,NA,NA,TRBJ1-1,CASSGPTGTEAFF,TGTGCCAGCAGCGGCCCGACAGGCACTGAAGCTTTCTTT
TRBV10-3,NA,once,TRBJ2-2,CAISEGTDTGELFF,TGTGCCATCAGCGAGGGAACGGACACCGGGGAGCTGTTTTTT
TRBV7-9,NA,NA,TRBJ2-7,CASSFTPYEQYF,TGTGCCAGCAGCTTCACTCCCTACGAGCAGTACTTC
TRBV7-8,NA,NA,TRBJ2-5,CASSFLETQYF,TGTGCCAGCAGCTTTTTAGAGACCCAGTACTTC
TRBV28,NA,NA,TRBJ2-5,CASSLLAEETQYF,TGTGCCAGCAGTTTGCTGGCGGAAGAGACCCAGTACTTC
TRBV27,NA,NA,TRBJ2-7,CASSGGIVYEQYF,TGTGCCAGCAGTGGAGGTATAGTCTACGAGCAGTACTTC
TRBV7-9,NA,NA,TRBJ2-1,CASSPPTYNEQFF,TGTGCCAGCAGCCCTCCAACCTACAATGAGCAGTTCTTC
TRBV5-1,TRBD2,NA,TRBJ2-1,CASSSGLAGGNEQFF,TGCGCCAGCAGCTCCGGACTAGCGGGAGGGAATGAGCAGTTCTTC
TRBV6-5,NA,NA,TRBJ2-7,CASSYSTHPSYEQYF,TGTGCCAGCAGTTACTCGACACACCCGTCCTACGAGCAGTACTTC
TRBV11-2,TRBD1,NA,TRBJ2-7,CASSNRGPPEQYF,TGTGCCAGCAGCAACAGGGGCCCCCCCGAGCAGTACTTC
TRBV27,NA,NA,TRBJ1-4,CASSSTGPNEKLFF,TGTGCCAGCAGCAGCACAGGGCCAAATGAAAAACTGTTTTTT
TRBV13,NA,NA,TRBJ2-3,CASSLGRQPSSSTDTQYF,TGTGCCAGCAGCTTAGGCCGACAGCCTTCATCTAGCACAGATACGCAGTATTTT
TRBV4-1,NA,once,TRBJ1-1,CASSQERGGTEAFF,TGCGCCAGCAGCCAAGAAAGGGGGGGGACTGAAGCTTTCTTT
TRBV28,NA,NA,TRBJ1-2,CASKGGPFANYGYTF,TGTGCCAGCAAGGGAGGTCCTTTTGCTAACTATGGCTACACCTTC
TRBV30,NA,NA,TRBJ2-2,CAWNDVANTGELFF,TGTGCCTGGAATGACGTTGCGAACACCGGGGAGCTGTTTTTT
TRBV7-9,TRBD1,once,TRBJ1-1,CASRHKTGQEGTEAFF,TGTGCCAGCAGACACAAAACAGGACAGGAGGGCACTGAAGCTTTCTTT
TRBV7-8,TRBD1,NA,TRBJ1-3,CASSPSSGTGSGNTIYF,TGTGCCAGCAGCCCCTCCTCCGGGACAGGGAGTGGAAACACCATATATTTT
TRBV30,NA,NA,TRBJ2-5,CAWSVHWGQTETQYF,TGTGCCTGGAGTGTACATTGGGGTCAGACAGAGACCCAGTACTTC
TRBV6-6,TRBD1,NA,TRBJ2-3,CASQGQGLADTQYF,TGTGCCAGCCAAGGACAGGGATTAGCAGATACGCAGTATTTT
TRBV18,NA,NA,TRBJ1-5,CASSHFADSNQPQHF,TGTGCCAGCTCACACTTTGCCGATAGCAATCAGCCCCAGCATTTT
TRBV14,NA,NA,TRBJ2-6,CASSQDWPPPGANVLTF,TGTGCCAGCAGCCAAGATTGGCCCCCTCCTGGGGCCAACGTCCTGACTTTC
TRBV15,NA,NA,TRBJ2-1,CATSSASALSLYNEQFF,TGTGCCACCAGCAGTGCTAGCGCATTGTCCCTCTACAATGAGCAGTTCTTC
TRBV7-8,TRBD2,NA,TRBJ2-7,CASSFPGLAGEQYF,TGTGCCAGCAGCTTTCCGGGACTAGCCGGTGAGCAGTACTTC
TRBV5-4,TRBD2,NA,TRBJ2-1,CASSEDGVGRTDEQFF,TGTGCCAGCAGCGAGGACGGGGTCGGGAGGACGGATGAGCAGTTCTTC
TRBV4-1,TRBD2,NA,TRBJ2-1,CASSQSGIGNEQFF,TGCGCCAGCAGCCAGAGCGGGATTGGGAATGAGCAGTTCTTC
TRBV27,TRBD2,NA,TRBJ2-3,CASSSLAGGPTDTQYF,TGTGCCAGCAGTTCTCTAGCGGGGGGGCCTACAGATACGCAGTATTTT
TRBV19,TRBD2,NA,TRBJ2-3,CASSVTSSGGDTQYF,TGTGCCAGTAGTGTGACTAGCAGCGGAGGAGATACGCAGTATTTT
TRBV13,NA,NA,TRBJ2-1,CASSGASQGPNEQFF,TGTGCCAGCAGCGGGGCGTCCCAGGGCCCCAATGAGCAGTTCTTC
TRBV27,NA,NA,TRBJ2-7,CASSLAAVAYEQYF,TGTGCCAGCAGTTTGGCGGCGGTCGCCTACGAGCAGTACTTC
TRBV7-9,TRBD1,NA,TRBJ2-7,CASRGLGTGILEQYF,TGTGCCAGCAGGGGTCTGGGGACAGGGATCCTCGAGCAGTACTTC
TRBV5-6,TRBD1,NA,TRBJ2-7,CASRDQGVYEQYF,TGTGCCAGCAGAGACCAGGGGGTCTACGAGCAGTACTTC
TRBV5-6,NA,NA,TRBJ2-7,CASSLDSGGRFHFYEQYF,TGTGCCAGCAGCTTGGATAGTGGGGGACGGTTCCATTTCTACGAGCAGTACTTC
TRBV29-1,NA,NA,TRBJ1-4,CSVEDRGATNEKLFF,TGCAGCGTTGAAGATAGAGGAGCAACTAATGAAAAACTGTTTTTT